The source of this TCR beta chain is a study of T-cell reconstitution after alpha-beta-depleted transplantation in children (TCRdb year 2016). Some background on the complete study: Using TCR repertoire profiling, the study followed T-cell immune reconstitution in a quantitative way in children after TCRalphabeta/CD19-depleted allogeneic hematopoietic cell transplantation.

Points on this clonotype: There is no known antigen for this receptor. No base quality values were provided; no much bigger clone lies one nucleotide off.

The library was made by PCR. For sequencing, an Illumina HiSeq 2500 was employed. TCR libraries were prepared with molecular barcoding, using unique molecular identifiers to normalize TCRbeta repertoire quantification. The public reads were reprocessed in TCRdb via fastp at Q25 and MiXCR, keeping in-frame beta chains. Each CDR3 protein appears once, grouped with its most common genes and DNA. This sample comprises over 400,000 distinct CDR3 sequences, around 12% of them detected only once. The ten most abundant clones make up roughly 5.4% of the sample. CDR1 MGHDK and CDR2 SYGVNS are derived from the germline V gene. At the junction V is shortened by 8 bases and J by 1 base, with 15 bases in between. CDR3 length: 14 amino acids, cysteine to phenylalanine. Only the CDR3 DNA is retained, 42 bases long and in frame from the first base.

The source was PBMCs from the stem cell graft donor, collected from the stem cell graft. This TCR derives from a human donor who donated a stem cell graft to a child with combined immunodeficiency. The V gene is TRBV25-1 and the J gene is TRBJ2-7; the D segment may tentatively be TRBD1 or TRBD2, each giving 5 matched bases. This receptor has the CDR3 CASDEGGASYEQYF. The bases are TGTGCCAGCGACGAGGGTGGGGCTTCCTACGAGCAGTACTTC.